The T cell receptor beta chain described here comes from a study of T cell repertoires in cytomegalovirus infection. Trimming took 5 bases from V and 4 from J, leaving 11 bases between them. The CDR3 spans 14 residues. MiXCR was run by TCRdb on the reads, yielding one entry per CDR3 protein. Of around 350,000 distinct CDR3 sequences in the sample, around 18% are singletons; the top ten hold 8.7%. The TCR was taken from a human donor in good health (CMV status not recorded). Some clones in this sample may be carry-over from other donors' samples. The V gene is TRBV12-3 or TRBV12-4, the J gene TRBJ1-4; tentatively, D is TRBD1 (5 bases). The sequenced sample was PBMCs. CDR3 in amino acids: CASSPDSFNEKLFF. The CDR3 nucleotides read TGTGCCAGCAGTCCCGACAGTTTTAATGAAAAACTGTTTTTT.